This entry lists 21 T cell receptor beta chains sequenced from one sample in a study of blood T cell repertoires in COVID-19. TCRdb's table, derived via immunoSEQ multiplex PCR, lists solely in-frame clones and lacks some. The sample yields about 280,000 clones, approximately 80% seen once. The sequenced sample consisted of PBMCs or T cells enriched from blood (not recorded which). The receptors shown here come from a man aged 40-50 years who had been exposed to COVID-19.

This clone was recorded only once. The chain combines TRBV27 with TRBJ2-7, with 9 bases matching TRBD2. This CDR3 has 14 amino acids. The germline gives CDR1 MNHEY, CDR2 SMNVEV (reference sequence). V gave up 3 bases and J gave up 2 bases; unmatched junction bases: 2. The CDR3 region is CASSLAGGPYEQYF. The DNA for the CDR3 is TGTGCCAGCAGTTTGGCGGGAGGGCCCTACGAGCAGTACTTC.

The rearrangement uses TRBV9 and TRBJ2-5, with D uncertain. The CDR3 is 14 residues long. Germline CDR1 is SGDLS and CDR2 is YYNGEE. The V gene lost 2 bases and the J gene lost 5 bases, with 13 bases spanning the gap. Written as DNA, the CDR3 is TGTGCCAGCAGCGTCCGCGGTACCGCCGAGACCCAGTACTTC. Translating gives CASSVRGTAETQYF. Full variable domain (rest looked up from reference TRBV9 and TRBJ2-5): DSGVTQTPKHLITATGQRVTLRCSPRSGDLSVYWYQQSLDQGLQFLIQYYNGEERAKGNILERFSAQQFPDLHSELNLSSLELGDSALYFCASSVRGTAETQYFGPGTRLLVL.

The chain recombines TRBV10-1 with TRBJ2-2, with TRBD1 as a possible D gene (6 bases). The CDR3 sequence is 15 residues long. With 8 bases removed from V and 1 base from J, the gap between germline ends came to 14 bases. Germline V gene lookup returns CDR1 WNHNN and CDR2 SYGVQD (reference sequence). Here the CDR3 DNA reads TGCGCCAGCTCGGGGCAGGGGTTGAACACCGGGGAGCTGTTTTTT. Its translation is CASSGQGLNTGELFF.

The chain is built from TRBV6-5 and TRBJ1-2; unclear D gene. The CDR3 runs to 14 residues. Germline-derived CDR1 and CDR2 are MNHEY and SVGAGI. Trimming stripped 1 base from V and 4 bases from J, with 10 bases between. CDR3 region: CASSYLSSSYGYTF. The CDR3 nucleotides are TGTGCCAGCAGTTACTTGTCCTCCTCCTATGGCTACACCTTC.

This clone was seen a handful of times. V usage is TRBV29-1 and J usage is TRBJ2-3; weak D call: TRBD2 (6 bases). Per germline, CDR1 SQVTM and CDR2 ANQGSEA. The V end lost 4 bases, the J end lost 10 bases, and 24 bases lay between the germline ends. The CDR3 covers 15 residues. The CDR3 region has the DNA TGCAGCGTTGGACATGGGCAAACGGGAGATCGGGCGCAGTATTTT. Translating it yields CSVGHGQTGDRAQYF.

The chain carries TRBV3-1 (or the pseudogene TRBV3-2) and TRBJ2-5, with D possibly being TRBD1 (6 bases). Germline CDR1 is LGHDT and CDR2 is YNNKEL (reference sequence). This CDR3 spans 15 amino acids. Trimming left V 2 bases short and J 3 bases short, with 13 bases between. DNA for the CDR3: TGTGCCAGCAGCCAACTGGACAGATATGAAGAGACCCAGTACTTC. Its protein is CASSQLDRYEETQYF.

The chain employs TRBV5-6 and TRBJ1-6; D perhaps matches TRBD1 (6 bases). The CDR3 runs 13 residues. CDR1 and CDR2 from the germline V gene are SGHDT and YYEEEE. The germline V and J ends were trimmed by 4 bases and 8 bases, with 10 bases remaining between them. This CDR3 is CASSPRTDSPLHF. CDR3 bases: TGTGCCAGCAGCCCCAGGACAGATTCACCCCTCCACTTT. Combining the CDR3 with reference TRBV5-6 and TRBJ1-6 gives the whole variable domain DAGVTQSPTHLIKTRGQQVTLRCSPKSGHDTVSWYQQALGQGPQFIFQYYEEEERQRGNFPDRFSGHQFPNYSSELNVNALLLGDSALYLCASSPRTDSPLHFGNGTRLTVT.

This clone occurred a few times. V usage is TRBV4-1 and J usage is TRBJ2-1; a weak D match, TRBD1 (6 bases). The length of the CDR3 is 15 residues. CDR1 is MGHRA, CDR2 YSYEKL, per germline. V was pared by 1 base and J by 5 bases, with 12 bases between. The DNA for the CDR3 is TGCGCCAGCAGCCAAGGGCAGGGGCCCAACAATGAGCAGTTCTTC. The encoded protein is CASSQGQGPNNEQFF.

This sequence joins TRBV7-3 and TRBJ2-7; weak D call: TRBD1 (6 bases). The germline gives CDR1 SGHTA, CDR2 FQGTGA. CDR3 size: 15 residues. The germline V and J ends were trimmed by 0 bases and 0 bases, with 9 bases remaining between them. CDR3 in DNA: TGTGCCAGCAGCTTAACCCGGGACACCTCCTACGAGCAGTACTTC. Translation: CASSLTRDTSYEQYF.

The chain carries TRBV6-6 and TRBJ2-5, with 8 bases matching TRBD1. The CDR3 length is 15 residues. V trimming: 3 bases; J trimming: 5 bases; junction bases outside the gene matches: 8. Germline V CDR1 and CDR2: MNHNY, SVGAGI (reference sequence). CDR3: CASSYRTGPLETQYF. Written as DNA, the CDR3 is TGTGCCAGCAGTTATCGGACAGGGCCTTTGGAGACCCAGTACTTC.

CDR3 sequence: CASSFRDRVYNEQFF. The CDR3 DNA reads TGTGCCAGCAGCTTCCGGGACAGGGTTTACAATGAGCAGTTCTTC. The chain employs TRBV11-2 and TRBJ2-1; 9 nucleotides line up with TRBD1. The J segment lost 4 bases and the V segment lost 3 bases, leaving 4 bases of the junction unmatched. The CDR3 is 15 amino acids. The germline gives CDR1 SGHAT, CDR2 FQNNGV.

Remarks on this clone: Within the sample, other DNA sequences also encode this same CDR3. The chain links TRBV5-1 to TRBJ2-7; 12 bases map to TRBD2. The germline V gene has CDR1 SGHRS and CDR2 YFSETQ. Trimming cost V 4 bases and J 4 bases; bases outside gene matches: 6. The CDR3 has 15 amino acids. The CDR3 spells CASSLGTSGSYEQYF. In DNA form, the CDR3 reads TGCGCCAGCAGCCTCGGGACTAGCGGGTCTTACGAGCAGTACTTC.

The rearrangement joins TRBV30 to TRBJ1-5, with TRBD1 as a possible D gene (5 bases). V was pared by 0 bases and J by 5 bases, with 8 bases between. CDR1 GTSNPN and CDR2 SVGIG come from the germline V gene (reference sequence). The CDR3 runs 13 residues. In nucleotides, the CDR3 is TGTGCCTGGAGTGTAGACAGCGATCAGCCCCAGCATTTT. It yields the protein CAWSVDSDQPQHF.

The DNA for the CDR3 is TGTGCCAGTAGTATAGTCCACGGGACTAGCCCCGACAATGAGCAGTTCTTC. This codes for CASSIVHGTSPDNEQFF. The chain links TRBV19 to TRBJ2-1, with TRBD2 identical over 9 bases. The germline CDR1 and CDR2 sequences are LNHDA and SQIVND (reference sequence). CDR3 length equals 17 residues. With V trimmed by 1 base and J by 5 bases, 9 bases remained unmatched. Full variable domain (rest looked up from reference TRBV19 and TRBJ2-1): DGGITQSPKYLFRKEGQNVTLSCEQNLNHDAMYWYRQDPGQGLRLIYYSQIVNDFQKGDIAEGYSVSREKKESFPLTVTSAQKNPTAFYLCASSIVHGTSPDNEQFFGPGTRLTVL.

CDR3: CASSASRGDYEQYF. CDR3 DNA: TGTGCCAGTAGCGCCTCCCGGGGGGATTACGAGCAGTACTTC. The chain joins TRBV19 to TRBJ2-7; 7 bases line up with TRBD2. Germline lookup yields CDR1 LNHDA and CDR2 SQIVND (reference sequence). J gave up 4 bases and V 6 bases, and 9 bases lay outside the gene matches. CDR3 size: 14 residues.

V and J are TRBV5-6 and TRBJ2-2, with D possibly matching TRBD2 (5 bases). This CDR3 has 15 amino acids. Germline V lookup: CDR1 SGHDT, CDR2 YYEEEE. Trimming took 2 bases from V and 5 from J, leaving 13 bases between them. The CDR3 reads CASSFLGGETGELFF. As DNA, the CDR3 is TGTGCCAGCAGCTTTCTTGGTGGGGAGACCGGGGAGCTGTTTTTT. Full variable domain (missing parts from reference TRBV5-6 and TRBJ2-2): DAGVTQSPTHLIKTRGQQVTLRCSPKSGHDTVSWYQQALGQGPQFIFQYYEEEERQRGNFPDRFSGHQFPNYSSELNVNALLLGDSALYLCASSFLGGETGELFFGEGSRLTVL.

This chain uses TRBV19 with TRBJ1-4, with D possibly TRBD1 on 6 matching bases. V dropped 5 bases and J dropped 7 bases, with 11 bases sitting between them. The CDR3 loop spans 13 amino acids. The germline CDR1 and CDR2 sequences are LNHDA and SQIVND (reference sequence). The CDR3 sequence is CASSWGGGEKLFF. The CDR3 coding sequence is TGTGCCAGTAGTTGGGGAGGGGGTGAAAAACTGTTTTTT.

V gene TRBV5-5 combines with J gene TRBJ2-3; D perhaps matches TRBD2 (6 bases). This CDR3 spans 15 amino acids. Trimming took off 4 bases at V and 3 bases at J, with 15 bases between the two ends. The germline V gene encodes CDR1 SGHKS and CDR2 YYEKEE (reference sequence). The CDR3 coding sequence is TGTGCCAGCAGCCTGAGCGGGCTACGGACAGATACGCAGTATTTT. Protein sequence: CASSLSGLRTDTQYF.

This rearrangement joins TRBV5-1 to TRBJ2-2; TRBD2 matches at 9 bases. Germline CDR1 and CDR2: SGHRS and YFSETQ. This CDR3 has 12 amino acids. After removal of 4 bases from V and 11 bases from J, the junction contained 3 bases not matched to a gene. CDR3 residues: CASSPGTSELFF. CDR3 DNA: TGCGCCAGCAGCCCTGGGACTAGCGAGCTGTTTTTT.

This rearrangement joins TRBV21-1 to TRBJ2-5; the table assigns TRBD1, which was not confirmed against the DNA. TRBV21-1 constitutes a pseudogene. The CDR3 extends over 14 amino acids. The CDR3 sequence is CASMGFRLLETQYF. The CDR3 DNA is TGTGCCAGCATGGGCTTCAGGTTGTTGGAGACCCAGTACTTC.

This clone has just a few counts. CDR3 loop: CASSLETGTHSPLHF. The CDR3 DNA sequence: TGTGCCAGCAGCTTGGAGACAGGAACCCATTCACCCCTCCACTTT. This sequence joins TRBV5-4 and TRBJ1-6; D possibly corresponds to TRBD1 (6 bases). The V gene lost 0 bases and the J gene lost 8 bases, with 12 bases spanning the gap. CDR1 and CDR2 from the germline V gene are SGHNT and YYREEE (reference sequence). CDR3 size: 15 residues.